This is a list of T cell receptor beta chains from one sample in a study of blood T cell repertoires in COVID-19. Sequencing used immunoSEQ multiplex PCR; TCRdb keeps in-frame clones, though not all of them. The sample includes 85,000 to 110,000 clones, around 92% of them seen just once. Sequences were obtained from peripheral blood. The receptors were sampled from a woman in her sixties or seventies with acute or convalescent COVID-19. Each CDR3 is given with its conserved first and last residue. A D gene is named only where the DNA matches it firmly. Not all rows give a size; the values are once, few, many and, for expanded clones, a class.

D gene: -; J gene: TRBJ2-1; V gene: TRBV19; clone size: -; CDR3 DNA: TGTGCCAGTAGTTCCCGGGGTAGCATGGGGGGTAATGAGCAGTTCTTC; CDR3 protein: CASSSRGSMGGNEQFF
D gene: TRBD1; J gene: TRBJ2-1; V gene: TRBV7-9; clone size: -; CDR3 DNA: TGTGCCAGCAGCTCCCCCCTCCGGGACAGGGGGCGTCGAAACAATGAGCAGTTCTTC; CDR3 protein: CASSSPLRDRGRRNNEQFF
D gene: -; J gene: TRBJ2-5; V gene: TRBV15; clone size: -; CDR3 DNA: TGTGCCACCAGCAGAGAATATACAGATCAAGAGACCCAGTACTTC; CDR3 protein: CATSREYTDQETQYF
D gene: -; J gene: TRBJ1-3; V gene: TRBV29-1; clone size: -; CDR3 DNA: TGCAGCGTTGAAGATCTAGGAGGAAACACCATATATTTT; CDR3 protein: CSVEDLGGNTIYF
D gene: TRBD1; J gene: TRBJ2-5; V gene: TRBV7-9; clone size: -; CDR3 DNA: TGTGCCAGCAGCTTAGGGCTCGGGACAGCACCTAGGGAGACCCAGTACTTC; CDR3 protein: CASSLGLGTAPRETQYF
D gene: TRBD2; J gene: TRBJ2-1; V gene: TRBV5-6; clone size: -; CDR3 DNA: TGTGCCAGCAGCTTGCGTCCTAGCGGGAGAAAGAACAATGAGCAGTTCTTC; CDR3 protein: CASSLRPSGRKNNEQFF
D gene: -; J gene: TRBJ2-3; V gene: TRBV13; clone size: -; CDR3 DNA: TGTGCCAGCAGCTTAGCACAGGTTGGCACAGATACGCAGTATTTT; CDR3 protein: CASSLAQVGTDTQYF
D gene: -; J gene: TRBJ1-1; V gene: TRBV25-1; clone size: -; CDR3 DNA: TGTGCCAGCAGTGAATATATGGAGGGGGGAGGGGCTTTCTTT; CDR3 protein: CASSEYMEGGGAFF
D gene: -; J gene: TRBJ1-2; V gene: TRBV6-4; clone size: once; CDR3 DNA: TGTGCCAGCAGTGACTCGGCTGGGCAGGATCGGCGCGTTGGCTACACCTTC; CDR3 protein: CASSDSAGQDRRVGYTF
D gene: -; J gene: TRBJ1-1; V gene: TRBV9; clone size: -; CDR3 DNA: TGTGCCAGCAGCGTAGAGTACAACTCGGGCACTGAAGCTTTCTTT; CDR3 protein: CASSVEYNSGTEAFF
D gene: TRBD1; J gene: TRBJ2-7; V gene: TRBV7-9; clone size: -; CDR3 DNA: TGTGCCAGCAGATCGGGACAGGGACGTTTCTACGAGCAGTACTTC; CDR3 protein: CASRSGQGRFYEQYF
D gene: -; J gene: TRBJ2-5; V gene: TRBV10-1; clone size: -; CDR3 DNA: TGCGCCAGCAGCTCCGGGACTACCGGCGGACAGGAGACCCAGTACTTC; CDR3 protein: CASSSGTTGGQETQYF
D gene: -; J gene: TRBJ2-2; V gene: TRBV7-9; clone size: -; CDR3 DNA: TGTGCCAGCAGCTTAGTAGCGAACACCGGGGAGCTGTTTTTT; CDR3 protein: CASSLVANTGELFF
D gene: -; J gene: TRBJ2-3; V gene: TRBV7-3; clone size: few; CDR3 DNA: TGTGCCAGCAGCTTACTAGGGGAAGATACGCAGTATTTT; CDR3 protein: CASSLLGEDTQYF
D gene: -; J gene: TRBJ2-6; V gene: TRBV18; clone size: -; CDR3 DNA: TGTGCCAGCTCACTTACAGGGAGCTCTGGGGCCAACGTCCTGACTTTC; CDR3 protein: CASSLTGSSGANVLTF
D gene: TRBD1; J gene: TRBJ2-3; V gene: TRBV28; clone size: -; CDR3 DNA: TGTGCCAGCAGACCCGACAGGGTAGATACGCAGTATTTT; CDR3 protein: CASRPDRVDTQYF
D gene: TRBD2; J gene: TRBJ2-2; V gene: TRBV7-3; clone size: -; CDR3 DNA: TGTGCCAGCAGCCCCCCTAGCGGGAGGGCCTCCGGGGAGCTGTTTTTT; CDR3 protein: CASSPPSGRASGELFF
D gene: -; J gene: TRBJ1-1; V gene: TRBV12-3/TRBV12-4; clone size: -; CDR3 DNA: TGTGCCAGCAGTTTAGGAGGGGGCACTGAAGCTTTCTTT; CDR3 protein: CASSLGGGTEAFF
D gene: -; J gene: TRBJ2-1; V gene: TRBV2; clone size: -; CDR3 DNA: TGTGCCAGCAAGCGATTCAACGGCGGGGCGGCCTACAATGAGCAGTTCTTC; CDR3 protein: CASKRFNGGAAYNEQFF
D gene: TRBD1; J gene: TRBJ1-2; V gene: TRBV25-1; clone size: few; CDR3 DNA: TGTGCCAGCAGTGGGGGACAGAGCTATGGCTACACCTTC; CDR3 protein: CASSGGQSYGYTF
D gene: -; J gene: TRBJ2-5; V gene: TRBV15; clone size: -; CDR3 DNA: TGTGCCACCAGCCTAAAGAACCGGTTAGAGACCCAGTACTTC; CDR3 protein: CATSLKNRLETQYF
D gene: -; J gene: TRBJ2-2; V gene: TRBV11-2; clone size: -; CDR3 DNA: TGTGCCAGCAGGGTTGTGGGGCGGCGCACCGGGGAGCTGTTTTTT; CDR3 protein: CASRVVGRRTGELFF
D gene: TRBD1; J gene: TRBJ2-5; V gene: TRBV19; clone size: once; CDR3 DNA: TGTGCCAGTAGTATGGGCAGGGGGCGACAGGAGACCCAGTACTTC; CDR3 protein: CASSMGRGRQETQYF
D gene: TRBD1; J gene: TRBJ2-5; V gene: TRBV2; clone size: -; CDR3 DNA: TGTGCCAGCAGGTGGGACAGGTGGGGCCAAGAGACCCAGTACTTC; CDR3 protein: CASRWDRWGQETQYF
D gene: -; J gene: TRBJ2-5; V gene: TRBV3-1/TRBV3-2; clone size: -; CDR3 DNA: TGTGCCAGCAGCCAGTACAGGGACCAAGAGACCCAGTACTTC; CDR3 protein: CASSQYRDQETQYF
D gene: -; J gene: TRBJ1-1; V gene: TRBV7-9; clone size: -; CDR3 DNA: TGTGCCAGCAGCGTCCGAGGGGCGGGAGGCACTGAAGCTTTCTTT; CDR3 protein: CASSVRGAGGTEAFF
D gene: -; J gene: TRBJ1-6; V gene: TRBV6-6; clone size: -; CDR3 DNA: TGTGCCAGCAGTTACAGGGAGTCACCCCTCCACTTT; CDR3 protein: CASSYRESPLHF
D gene: TRBD1; J gene: TRBJ1-4; V gene: TRBV30; clone size: -; CDR3 DNA: TGTGCCTGGAGCGCCGGGACAGGGTACGAAAAACTGTTTTTT; CDR3 protein: CAWSAGTGYEKLFF
D gene: TRBD2; J gene: TRBJ2-5; V gene: TRBV24-1; clone size: -; CDR3 DNA: TGTGCCACCAGTCTAGCGGGAGTGGGCCAAGAGACCCAGTACTTC; CDR3 protein: CATSLAGVGQETQYF
D gene: TRBD2; J gene: TRBJ2-5; V gene: TRBV5-1; clone size: few; CDR3 DNA: TGCGCCAGCAGCTTGCTCCCCTCTAGCGGGATGGGGCAAGAGACCCAGTACTTC; CDR3 protein: CASSLLPSSGMGQETQYF
D gene: -; J gene: TRBJ1-2; V gene: TRBV19; clone size: -; CDR3 DNA: TGTGCCAGTAGTAGGACAGCTAACTATGGCTACACCTTC; CDR3 protein: CASSRTANYGYTF
D gene: TRBD2; J gene: TRBJ2-1; V gene: TRBV3-1/TRBV3-2; clone size: -; CDR3 DNA: TGTGCCAGCAGCCAAGGAGCGGGAGAGTACAATGAGCAGTTCTTC; CDR3 protein: CASSQGAGEYNEQFF
D gene: -; J gene: TRBJ2-5; V gene: TRBV10-3; clone size: -; CDR3 DNA: TGTGCCATCAGTTCCGGTGTGGGAGACAACCAAGAGACCCAGTACTTC; CDR3 protein: CAISSGVGDNQETQYF